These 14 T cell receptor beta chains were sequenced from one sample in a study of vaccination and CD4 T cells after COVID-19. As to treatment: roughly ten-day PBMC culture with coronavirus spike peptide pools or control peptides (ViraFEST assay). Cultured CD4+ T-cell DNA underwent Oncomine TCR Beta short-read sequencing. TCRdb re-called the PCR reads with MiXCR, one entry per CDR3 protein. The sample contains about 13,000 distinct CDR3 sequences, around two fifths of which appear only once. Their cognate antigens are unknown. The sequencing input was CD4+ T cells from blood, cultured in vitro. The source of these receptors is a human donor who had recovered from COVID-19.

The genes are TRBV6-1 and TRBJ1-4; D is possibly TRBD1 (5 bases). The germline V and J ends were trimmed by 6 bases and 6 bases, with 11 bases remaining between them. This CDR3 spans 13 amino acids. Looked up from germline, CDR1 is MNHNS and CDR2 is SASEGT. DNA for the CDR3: TGTGCCAGCAGCCTTTCAGGGTATGAAAAACTGTTTTTT. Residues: CASSLSGYEKLFF.

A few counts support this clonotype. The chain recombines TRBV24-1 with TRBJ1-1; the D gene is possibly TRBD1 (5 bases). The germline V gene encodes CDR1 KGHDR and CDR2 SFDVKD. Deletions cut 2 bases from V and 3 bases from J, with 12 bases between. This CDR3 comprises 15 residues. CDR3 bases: TGTGCCACCAGTGATTCATCCCAAGGGGACACTGAAGCTTTCTTT. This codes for CATSDSSQGDTEAFF.

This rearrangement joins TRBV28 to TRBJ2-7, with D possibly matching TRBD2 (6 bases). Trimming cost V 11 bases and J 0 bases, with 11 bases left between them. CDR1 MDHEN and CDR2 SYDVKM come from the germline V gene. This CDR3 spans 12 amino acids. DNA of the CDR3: TGTGCCTACGGGAGTACCTCCTACGAGCAGTACTTC. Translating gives CAYGSTSYEQYF.

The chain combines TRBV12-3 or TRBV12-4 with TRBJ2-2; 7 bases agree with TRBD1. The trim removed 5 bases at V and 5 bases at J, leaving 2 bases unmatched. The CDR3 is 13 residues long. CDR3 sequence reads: CASSIQGTGELFF. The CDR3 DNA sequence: TGTGCCAGCAGTATACAGGGGACCGGGGAGCTGTTTTTT.

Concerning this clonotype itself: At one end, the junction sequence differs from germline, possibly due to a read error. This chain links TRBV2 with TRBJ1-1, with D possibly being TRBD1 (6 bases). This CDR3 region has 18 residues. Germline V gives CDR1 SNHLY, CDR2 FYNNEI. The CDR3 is CASSVTTGTSIVGTEAFF. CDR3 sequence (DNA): TGCGCCAGCAGCGTCACGACCGGGACAAGTATCGTCGGGACTGAAGCTTTCTTT.

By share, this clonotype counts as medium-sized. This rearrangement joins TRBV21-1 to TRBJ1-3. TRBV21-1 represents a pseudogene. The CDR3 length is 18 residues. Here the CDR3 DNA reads TGTGCCAGCAGAGTGACCGAAAAGGACCGCGGCTCTGGAAACACCATATATTTT. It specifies CASRVTEKDRGSGNTIYF.

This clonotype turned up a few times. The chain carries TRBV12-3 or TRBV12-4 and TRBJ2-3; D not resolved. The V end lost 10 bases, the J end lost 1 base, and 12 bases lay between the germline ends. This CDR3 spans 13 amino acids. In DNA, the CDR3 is TGTGCCACTACGTATGGGGGCACAGATACGCAGTATTTT. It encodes CATTYGGTDTQYF.

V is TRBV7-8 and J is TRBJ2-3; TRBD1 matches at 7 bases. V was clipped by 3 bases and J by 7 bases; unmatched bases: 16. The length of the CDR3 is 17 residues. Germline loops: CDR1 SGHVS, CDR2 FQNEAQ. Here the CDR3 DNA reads TGTGCCAGCAGCTTTGGATTCATAGGGACAGCCGGTTATACGCAGTATTTT. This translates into CASSFGFIGTAGYTQYF.

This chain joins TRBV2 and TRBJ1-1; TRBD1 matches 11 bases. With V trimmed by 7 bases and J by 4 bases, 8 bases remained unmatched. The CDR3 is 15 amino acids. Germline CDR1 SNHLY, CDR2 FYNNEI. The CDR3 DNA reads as TGTGCCAGCACTGGCGGGGACAGGGGGTCCACTGAAGCTTTCTTT. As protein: CASTGGDRGSTEAFF.

The CDR3 DNA reads TGTGCCAGCAGCTTCTCCAGGGGATACACTGAAGCTTTCTTT. It specifies CASSFSRGYTEAFF. The V gene is TRBV7-9, the J gene TRBJ1-1; D may be TRBD1 (6 bases). The V gene lost 3 bases and the J gene lost 3 bases, with 11 bases spanning the gap. There are 14 residues in the CDR3. Germline V lookup: CDR1 SEHNR, CDR2 FQNEAQ (reference sequence).

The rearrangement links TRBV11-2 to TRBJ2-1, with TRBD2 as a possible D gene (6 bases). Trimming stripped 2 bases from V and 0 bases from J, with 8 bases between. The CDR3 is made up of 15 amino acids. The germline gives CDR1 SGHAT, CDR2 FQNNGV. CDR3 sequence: CASSLRGSSYNEQFF. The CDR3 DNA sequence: TGTGCCAGCAGCTTACGGGGGAGCTCCTACAATGAGCAGTTCTTC.

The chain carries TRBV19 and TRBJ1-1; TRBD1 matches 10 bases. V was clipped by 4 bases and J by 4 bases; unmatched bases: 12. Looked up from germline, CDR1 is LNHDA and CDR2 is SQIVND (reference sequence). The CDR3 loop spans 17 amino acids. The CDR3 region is CASSSSGTGVLGTEAFF. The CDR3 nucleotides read TGTGCCAGTAGTAGTTCCGGGACAGGGGTTTTAGGCACTGAAGCTTTCTTT. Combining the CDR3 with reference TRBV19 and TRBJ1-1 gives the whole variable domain DGGITQSPKYLFRKEGQNVTLSCEQNLNHDAMYWYRQDPGQGLRLIYYSQIVNDFQKGDIAEGYSVSREKKESFPLTVTSAQKNPTAFYLCASSSSGTGVLGTEAFFGQGTRLTVV.

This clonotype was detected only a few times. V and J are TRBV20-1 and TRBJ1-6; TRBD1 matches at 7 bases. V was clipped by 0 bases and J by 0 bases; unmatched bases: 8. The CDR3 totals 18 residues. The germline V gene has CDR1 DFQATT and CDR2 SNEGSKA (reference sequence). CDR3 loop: CSARDRGQAYSYNSPLHF. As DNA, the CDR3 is TGCAGTGCTAGAGATAGGGGGCAGGCGTACTCCTATAATTCACCCCTCCACTTT.

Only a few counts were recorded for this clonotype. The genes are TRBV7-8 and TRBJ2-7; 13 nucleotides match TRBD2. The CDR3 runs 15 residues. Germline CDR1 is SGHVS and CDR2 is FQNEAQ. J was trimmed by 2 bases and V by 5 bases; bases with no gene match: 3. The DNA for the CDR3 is TGTGCCAGCAGCGCCGGGACTAGCGGGACCTACGAGCAGTACTTC. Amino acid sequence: CASSAGTSGTYEQYF.